This T cell receptor gamma chain was observed in a study of Vδ1+ human thymocytes (dated by TCRdb to 2017 to 2018). About the study as a whole: The study characterised mRNA-level TRG and TRD CDR3 repertoires of highly purified Vdelta1+ thymocytes from young children as a data resource. Earlier work had validated the multiplex-based CDR3 amplicon strategy against 5'RACE-based methods for generating CDR3 amplicons. The investigation overall reported the following: Unlike the oligoclonal repertoires in peripheral blood, the thymic TRG and TRD repertoires appeared highly polyclonal, with Gaussian CDR3 length distributions. Numerous TRG clonotypes were shared among donors (up to roughly 7x10^3), while TRD repertoires were essentially private (a maximum of about 100 shared). Even though sort purity was high, about 20% of thymic TRD sequences were Vdelta2 (and few were Vdelta3), which was not the case for the peripheral blood Vdelta1+ controls. The use of highly purified populations and single-cell validation was advised by the authors, since misinterpretation of bulk repertoire data could be caused by unexpected Vdelta2 sequences. Because no clustering by age or sex was seen, donors were not stratified by age or sex in the analyses.

Thymic samples were depleted of alphabeta T cells, then CD3+ TCRVdelta1+ TCRVdelta2- thymocytes were FACS-sorted. The purity of the sorted Vdelta1+ thymocytes fell between roughly 98% and 99.6%. Thymic specimens came from roughly 8 paediatric patients undergoing corrective cardiac surgery, aged from roughly 5 days to 17 months. Thymic tissue was dispersed and mononuclear cells isolated on a Histopaque-1077 density gradient. The staining antibodies were anti-TCRVdelta1 clone TS8.2, anti-TCRVdelta2 clone B6, anti-CD3 clone HIT3a and anti-TCRalphabeta clone IP26. The CDR3 sequence holds 12 residues, the cysteine and phenylalanine included. The DNA shown is the 36-base CDR3, in frame from base 1. RNA extraction was carried out with the RNeasy mini kit, and reverse transcription was then done using Superscript III. CDR3 amplicons were generated by multiplex PCR with pooled V-gene forward primers and a constant-region reverse primer carrying Illumina adaptor overhangs. Amplicons were gel-purified, then indexed with Nextera index primers over approximately 8 extra PCR cycles and purified with AMPure XP beads. Libraries were sequenced on an Illumina MiSeq with paired-end 250 bp reads, dual indexing and around 22% PhiX spike-in. In the paper's pipeline: FastQC was used to quality check the reads, while ea-utils fastq-join merged the TRG read pairs. Annotation of sequences was performed with IMGT/HighV-QUEST, only productive sequences with unambiguous V-gene assignment were retained, and clonotypes were defined by identical CDR3 sequence. Downstream analysis used VDJtools 1.1.1, tcR 2.2.3, Treemap and vegan Shannon diversity in R 3.4.4. With CATT, TCRdb called clones again from the public reads; duplicate DNA rows were later joined. TCRdb's processing, not the study's, gives the V and J calls here. A total of thousands of gamma-chain clones appear in this sample, about 43% of them only once. The ten largest account for less than 2% of the sample.

In its sample, this clone was seen once. It has no known antigen specificity. No base-level quality is on record; no much larger clone is a single base apart. One read provides weak support. Sequencing was performed on Vdelta1+ gamma-delta thymocytes from the thymus. What the cell subset or site label conveys for this sample: FACS-sorted CD3+ TCRalphabeta- TCRVdelta1+ TCRVdelta2- thymocytes. The sequence derives from a boy under two years old who had congenital heart surgery. The J gene was reported as TRGJ1 or TRGJ2; the V gene went uncalled. The CDR3 has the sequence CATWGIHYKKLF. The nucleotides read TGTGCCACCTGGGGGATCCATTATAAGAAACTCTTT.